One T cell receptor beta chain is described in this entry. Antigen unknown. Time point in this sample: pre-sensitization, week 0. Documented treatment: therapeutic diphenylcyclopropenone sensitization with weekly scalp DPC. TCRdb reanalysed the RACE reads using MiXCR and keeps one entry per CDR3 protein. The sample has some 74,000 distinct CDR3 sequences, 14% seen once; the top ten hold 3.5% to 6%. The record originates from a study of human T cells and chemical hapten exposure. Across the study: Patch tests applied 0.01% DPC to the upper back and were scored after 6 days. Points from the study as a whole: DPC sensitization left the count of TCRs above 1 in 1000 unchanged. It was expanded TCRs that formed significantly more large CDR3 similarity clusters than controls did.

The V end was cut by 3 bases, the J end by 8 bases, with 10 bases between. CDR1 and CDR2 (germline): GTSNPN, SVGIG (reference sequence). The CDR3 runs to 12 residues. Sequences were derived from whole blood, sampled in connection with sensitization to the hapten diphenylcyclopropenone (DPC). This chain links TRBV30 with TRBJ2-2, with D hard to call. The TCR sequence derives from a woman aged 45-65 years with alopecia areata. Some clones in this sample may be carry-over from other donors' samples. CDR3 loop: CAWRRGSGELFF. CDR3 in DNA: TGTGCCTGGAGAAGAGGATCTGGGGAGCTGTTTTTT.